The 2 T cell receptor beta chains below all came from one sample that was sequenced in a study of T cells in localized non-small cell lung cancer. Only in-frame clones appear in the TCRdb table, and some are missing; sequencing was by immunoSEQ multiplex PCR. The table shows about 74,000 clones, with about 88% occurring only once. The sample in question was peripheral blood, obtained before any cancer treatment. Receptors originate from a female donor older than 55 with stage I lung adenocarcinoma.

The chain couples TRBV19 to TRBJ2-7, with TRBD1 as a possible D gene (6 bases). V was shortened by 5 bases and J by 1 base, with 18 bases between the two germline ends. This CDR3 has 16 residues. Germline loops: CDR1 LNHDA, CDR2 SQIVND (reference sequence). The CDR3 bases are TGTGCCAGTAGTCCGGAAACAGGGAAGGTGTCCTACGAGCAGTACTTC. This encodes CASSPETGKVSYEQYF.

In DNA, the CDR3 is TGTGCCAGCACCTCGGGCCTTCAAGAGACCCAGTACTTC. Translating it yields CASTSGLQETQYF. The chain has TRBV28 and TRBJ2-5; D gene unclear. CDR1 and CDR2 (germline): MDHEN, SYDVKM. The germline V and J ends were trimmed by 7 bases and 2 bases, with 11 bases remaining between them. There are 13 residues in the CDR3.